A selection of T cell receptor beta chains follows, all from one sample in a study of T cell responses to AZD1222 COVID-19 vaccine. Repertoires were generated with immunoSEQ multiplex PCR, while TCRdb's copy carries only in-frame clones and drops some. Among 60,000 to 100,000 clones listed, 75% to 90% were seen once. The sequences come from peripheral blood, collected on day 0 of AZD1222 vaccination. The receptors come from an adult in good health. Both conserved end residues are trimmed from each CDR3. The order of the fields is V gene, J gene, CDR3 protein.

v_gene: TRBV7-2
j_gene: TRBJ1-2
CDR3aa: ASSLSGHIANYGYT

v_gene: TRBV24-1
j_gene: TRBJ1-2
CDR3aa: ATSEMTGYGYT

v_gene: TRBV28
j_gene: TRBJ1-2
CDR3aa: ASGTGPTNYGYT

v_gene: TRBV5-4
j_gene: TRBJ1-2
CDR3aa: ASSPKGTANYGYT

v_gene: TRBV28
j_gene: TRBJ2-4
CDR3aa: ASTTGLTGRGNIQY

v_gene: TRBV6-5
j_gene: TRBJ2-1
CDR3aa: ASSYLGREDEQF

v_gene: TRBV19
j_gene: TRBJ1-5
CDR3aa: ASRQGGALNQPQH

v_gene: TRBV7-9
j_gene: TRBJ2-1
CDR3aa: ASSFGVISYNEQF

v_gene: TRBV2
j_gene: TRBJ2-1
CDR3aa: ASKAGGSYNEQF

v_gene: TRBV11-2
j_gene: TRBJ2-7
CDR3aa: ASTLRNFSSYEQY

v_gene: TRBV11-2
j_gene: TRBJ1-1
CDR3aa: ASSLGGQNTEAF

v_gene: TRBV7-7
j_gene: TRBJ2-1
CDR3aa: ASSLRPGVGLAGAGEQF

v_gene: TRBV19
j_gene: TRBJ1-4
CDR3aa: ASSNPASAQGGDEKLF

v_gene: TRBV19
j_gene: TRBJ2-2
CDR3aa: ASSIMAGGYSGELF

v_gene: TRBV25-1
j_gene: TRBJ1-1
CDR3aa: ASSEWGLGAF

v_gene: TRBV3-1/TRBV3-2
j_gene: TRBJ1-2
CDR3aa: ASSHGTDLYGYT

v_gene: TRBV6-5
j_gene: TRBJ2-5
CDR3aa: ASAWTGDRETQY

v_gene: TRBV12-3/TRBV12-4
j_gene: TRBJ1-2
CDR3aa: ASSRRYGYT

v_gene: TRBV29-1
j_gene: TRBJ2-1
CDR3aa: SATSGSYNEQF

v_gene: TRBV18
j_gene: TRBJ1-3
CDR3aa: ASSEPTGVYENTIY

v_gene: TRBV11-2
j_gene: TRBJ2-1
CDR3aa: ASSLDGGQQF

v_gene: TRBV24-1
j_gene: TRBJ2-7
CDR3aa: ATSDLSNRDYEQY

v_gene: TRBV9
j_gene: TRBJ2-5
CDR3aa: ASDSGRGQETQY

v_gene: TRBV27
j_gene: TRBJ2-3
CDR3aa: ASMSTTDTQY

v_gene: TRBV4-2
j_gene: TRBJ2-4
CDR3aa: ASSQGEGQAKNIQY

v_gene: TRBV7-2
j_gene: TRBJ1-6
CDR3aa: ASSLWWQGESPLH

v_gene: TRBV12-3/TRBV12-4
j_gene: TRBJ1-2
CDR3aa: ASSPDGGYGYT

v_gene: TRBV6-1
j_gene: TRBJ2-1
CDR3aa: ASSEGSSGRVYNEQF